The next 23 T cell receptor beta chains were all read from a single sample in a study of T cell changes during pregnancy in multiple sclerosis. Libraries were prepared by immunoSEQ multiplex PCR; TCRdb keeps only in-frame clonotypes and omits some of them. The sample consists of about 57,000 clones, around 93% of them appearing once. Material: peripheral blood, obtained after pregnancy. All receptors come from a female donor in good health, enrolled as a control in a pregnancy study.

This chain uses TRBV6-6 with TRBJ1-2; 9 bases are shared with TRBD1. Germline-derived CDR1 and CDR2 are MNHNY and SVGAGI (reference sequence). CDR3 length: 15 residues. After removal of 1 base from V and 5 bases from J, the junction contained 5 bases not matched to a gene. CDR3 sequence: CASSYYRTGEYGYTF. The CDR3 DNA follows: TGTGCCAGCAGTTACTACCGGACAGGGGAATATGGCTACACCTTC.

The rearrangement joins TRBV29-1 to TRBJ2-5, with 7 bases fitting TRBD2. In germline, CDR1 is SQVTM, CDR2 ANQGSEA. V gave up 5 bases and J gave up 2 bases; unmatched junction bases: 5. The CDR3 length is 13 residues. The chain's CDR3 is CSVQGTNQETQYF. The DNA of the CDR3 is TGCAGCGTTCAAGGGACTAATCAAGAGACCCAGTACTTC. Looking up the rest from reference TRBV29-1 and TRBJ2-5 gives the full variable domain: SAVISQKPSRDICQRGTSLTIQCQVDSQVTMMFWYRQQPGQSLTLIATANQGSEATYESGFVIDKFPISRPNLTFSTLTVSNMSPEDSSIYLCSVQGTNQETQYFGPGTRLLVL.

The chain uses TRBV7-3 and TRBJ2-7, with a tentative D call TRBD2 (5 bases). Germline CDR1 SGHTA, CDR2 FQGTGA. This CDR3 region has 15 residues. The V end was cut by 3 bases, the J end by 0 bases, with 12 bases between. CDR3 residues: CASSLMAGPSYEQYF. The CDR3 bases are TGTGCCAGCAGCTTGATGGCGGGCCCCTCCTACGAGCAGTACTTC.

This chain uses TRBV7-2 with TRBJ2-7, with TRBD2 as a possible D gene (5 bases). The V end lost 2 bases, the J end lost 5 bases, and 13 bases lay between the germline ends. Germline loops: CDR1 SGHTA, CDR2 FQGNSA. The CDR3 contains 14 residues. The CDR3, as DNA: TGTGCCAGCAGCTTAAGGCCTAGCATCAACGAGCAGTACTTC. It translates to CASSLRPSINEQYF.

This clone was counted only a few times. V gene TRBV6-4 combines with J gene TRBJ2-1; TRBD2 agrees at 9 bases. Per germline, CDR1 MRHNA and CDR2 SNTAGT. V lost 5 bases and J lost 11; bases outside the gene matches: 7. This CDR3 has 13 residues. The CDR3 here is CASSYWRGGKQFF. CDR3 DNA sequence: TGTGCCAGCAGTTACTGGCGGGGGGGGAAGCAGTTCTTC.

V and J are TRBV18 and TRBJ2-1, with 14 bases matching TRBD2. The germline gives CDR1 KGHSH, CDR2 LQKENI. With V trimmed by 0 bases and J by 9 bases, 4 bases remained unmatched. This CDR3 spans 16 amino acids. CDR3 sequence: CASSPPGTSGGGEQFF. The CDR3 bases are TGTGCCAGCTCACCACCCGGGACTAGCGGGGGAGGTGAGCAGTTCTTC.

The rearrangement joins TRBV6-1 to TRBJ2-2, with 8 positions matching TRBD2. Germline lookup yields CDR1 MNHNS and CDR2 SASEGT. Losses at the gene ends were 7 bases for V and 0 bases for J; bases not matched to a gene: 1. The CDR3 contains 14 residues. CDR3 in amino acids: CASKGLANTGELFF. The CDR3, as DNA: TGTGCCAGCAAGGGACTAGCGAACACCGGGGAGCTGTTTTTT.

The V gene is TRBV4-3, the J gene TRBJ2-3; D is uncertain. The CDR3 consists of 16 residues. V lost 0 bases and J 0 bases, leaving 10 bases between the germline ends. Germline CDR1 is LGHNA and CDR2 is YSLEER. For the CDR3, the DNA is TGCGCCAGCAGCCAAGATTTTCAGCGAAGCACAGATACGCAGTATTTT. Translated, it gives CASSQDFQRSTDTQYF.

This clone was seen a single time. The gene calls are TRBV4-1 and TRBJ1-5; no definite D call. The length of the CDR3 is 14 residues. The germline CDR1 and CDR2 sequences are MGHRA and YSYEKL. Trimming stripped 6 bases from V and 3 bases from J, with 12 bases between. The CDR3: CASSKQRDNQPQHF. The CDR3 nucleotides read TGCGCCAGCAGTAAACAGAGAGACAATCAGCCCCAGCATTTT.

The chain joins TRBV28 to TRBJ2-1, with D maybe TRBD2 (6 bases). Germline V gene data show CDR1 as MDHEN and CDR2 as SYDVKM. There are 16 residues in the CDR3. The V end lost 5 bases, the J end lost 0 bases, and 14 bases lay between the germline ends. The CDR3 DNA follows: TGTGCCAGCAGTGCTTTAGCGGCAAGCTCCTACAATGAGCAGTTCTTC. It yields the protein CASSALAASSYNEQFF.

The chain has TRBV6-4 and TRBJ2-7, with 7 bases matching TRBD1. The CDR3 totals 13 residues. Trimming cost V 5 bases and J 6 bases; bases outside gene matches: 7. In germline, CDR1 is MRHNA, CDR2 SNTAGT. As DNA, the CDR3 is TGTGCCAGCAGTAAGACAGGGACGGGCGAGCAGTACTTC. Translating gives CASSKTGTGEQYF.

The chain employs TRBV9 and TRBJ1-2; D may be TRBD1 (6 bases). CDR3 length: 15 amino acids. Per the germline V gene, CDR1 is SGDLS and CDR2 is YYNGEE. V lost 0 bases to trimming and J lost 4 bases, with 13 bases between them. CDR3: CASSVAGDDSYGYTF. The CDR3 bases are TGTGCCAGCAGCGTAGCAGGGGACGACAGCTATGGCTACACCTTC. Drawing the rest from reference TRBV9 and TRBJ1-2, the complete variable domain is DSGVTQTPKHLITATGQRVTLRCSPRSGDLSVYWYQQSLDQGLQFLIQYYNGEERAKGNILERFSAQQFPDLHSELNLSSLELGDSALYFCASSVAGDDSYGYTFGSGTRLTVV.

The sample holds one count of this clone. The CDR3 reads CASSLAGGRGDTQYF. The CDR3 region has the DNA TGTGCCAGCAGCCTAGCGGGGGGGCGTGGAGATACGCAGTATTTT. The chain recombines TRBV9 with TRBJ2-3; 12 bases match TRBD2. The germline V gene encodes CDR1 SGDLS and CDR2 YYNGEE. The CDR3 runs to 15 residues. The junction had 5 bases not matched to a gene; V was cut back by 4 bases and J by 5 bases.

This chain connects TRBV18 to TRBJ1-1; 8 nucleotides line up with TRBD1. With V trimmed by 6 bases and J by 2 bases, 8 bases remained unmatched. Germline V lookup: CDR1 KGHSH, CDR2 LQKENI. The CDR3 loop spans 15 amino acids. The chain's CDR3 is CASSSGQGFNTEAFF. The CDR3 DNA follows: TGTGCCAGCTCGAGCGGACAGGGCTTCAACACTGAAGCTTTCTTT.

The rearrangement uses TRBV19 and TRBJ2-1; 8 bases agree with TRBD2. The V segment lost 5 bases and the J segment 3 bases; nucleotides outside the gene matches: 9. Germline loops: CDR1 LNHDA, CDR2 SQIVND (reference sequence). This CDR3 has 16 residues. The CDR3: CASSPLLAEHYNEQFF. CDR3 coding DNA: TGTGCCAGTAGTCCACTACTAGCGGAGCACTACAATGAGCAGTTCTTC. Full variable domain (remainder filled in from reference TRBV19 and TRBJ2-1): DGGITQSPKYLFRKEGQNVTLSCEQNLNHDAMYWYRQDPGQGLRLIYYSQIVNDFQKGDIAEGYSVSREKKESFPLTVTSAQKNPTAFYLCASSPLLAEHYNEQFFGPGTRLTVL.

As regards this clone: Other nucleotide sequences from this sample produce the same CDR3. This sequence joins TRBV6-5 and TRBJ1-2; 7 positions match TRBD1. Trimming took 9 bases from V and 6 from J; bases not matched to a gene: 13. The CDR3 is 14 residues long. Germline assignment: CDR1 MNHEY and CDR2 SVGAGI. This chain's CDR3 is CASRRGQGVNGYTF. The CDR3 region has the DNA TGTGCCAGTCGAAGGGGGCAGGGGGTGAATGGCTACACCTTC.

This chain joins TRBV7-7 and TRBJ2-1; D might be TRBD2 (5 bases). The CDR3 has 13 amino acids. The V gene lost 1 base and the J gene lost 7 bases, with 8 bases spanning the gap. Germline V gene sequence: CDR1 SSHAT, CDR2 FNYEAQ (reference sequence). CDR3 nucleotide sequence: TGTGCCAGCAGCTTAGACGGAGGAAATGAGCAGTTCTTC. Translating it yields CASSLDGGNEQFF.

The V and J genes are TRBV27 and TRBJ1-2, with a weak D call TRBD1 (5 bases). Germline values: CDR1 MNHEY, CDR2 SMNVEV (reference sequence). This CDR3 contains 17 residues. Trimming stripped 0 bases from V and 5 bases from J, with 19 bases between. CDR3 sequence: CASSLSGSIGAAYGYTF. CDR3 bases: TGTGCCAGCAGTTTATCGGGGTCCATAGGGGCCGCTTATGGCTACACCTTC.

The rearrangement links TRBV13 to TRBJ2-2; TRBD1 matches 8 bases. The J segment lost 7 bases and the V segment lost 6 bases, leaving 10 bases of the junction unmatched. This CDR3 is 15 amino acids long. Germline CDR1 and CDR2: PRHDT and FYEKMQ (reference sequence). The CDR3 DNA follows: TGTGCCAGCAGTCGTGACAGGGGATTCGGCGGGGAGCTGTTTTTT. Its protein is CASSRDRGFGGELFF.

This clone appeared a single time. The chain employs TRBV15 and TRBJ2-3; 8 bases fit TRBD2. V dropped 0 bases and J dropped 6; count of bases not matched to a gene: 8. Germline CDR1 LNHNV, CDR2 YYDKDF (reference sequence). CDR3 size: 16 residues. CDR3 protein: CATSRELADAVDTQYF. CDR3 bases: TGTGCCACCAGCAGAGAACTAGCGGACGCTGTCGATACGCAGTATTTT.

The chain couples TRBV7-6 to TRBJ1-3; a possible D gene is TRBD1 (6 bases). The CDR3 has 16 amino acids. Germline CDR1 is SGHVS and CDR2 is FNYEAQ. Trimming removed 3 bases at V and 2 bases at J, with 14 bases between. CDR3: CASSFVTGTAGNTIYF. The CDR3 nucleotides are TGTGCCAGCAGCTTTGTTACAGGGACGGCTGGAAACACCATATATTTT. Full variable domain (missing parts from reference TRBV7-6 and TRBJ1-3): GAGVSQSPRYKVTKRGQDVALRCDPISGHVSLYWYRQALGQGPEFLTYFNYEAQQDKSGLPNDRFSAERPEGSISTLTIQRTEQRDSAMYRCASSFVTGTAGNTIYFGEGSWLTVV.

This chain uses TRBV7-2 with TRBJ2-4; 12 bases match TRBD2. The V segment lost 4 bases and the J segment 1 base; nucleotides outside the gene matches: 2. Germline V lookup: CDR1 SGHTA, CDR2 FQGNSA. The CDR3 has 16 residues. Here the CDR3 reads CASSYTSGGAKNIQYF. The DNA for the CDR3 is TGTGCCAGCAGCTACACTAGCGGGGGGGCCAAAAACATTCAGTACTTC.

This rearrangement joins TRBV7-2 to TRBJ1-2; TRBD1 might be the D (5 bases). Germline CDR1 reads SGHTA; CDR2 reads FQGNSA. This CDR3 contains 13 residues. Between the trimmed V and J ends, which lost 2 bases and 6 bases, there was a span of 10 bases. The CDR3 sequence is CASSLSGNNGYTF. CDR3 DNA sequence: TGTGCCAGCAGCTTATCAGGGAACAATGGCTACACCTTC.